This T cell receptor beta chain appears in the sequencing data of a study of blood T cell repertoires in COVID-19. Seattle-derived patients entered the study during active infection and were followed longitudinally. With 0 bases removed from V and 5 bases from J, the gap between germline ends came to 13 bases. The CDR3 is 15 amino acids. Germline V lookup: CDR1 MGHRA, CDR2 YSYEKL. Original processing methods: Estimated nucleated cell counts came from reference gene primer amplification. TCRdb's table, derived via immunoSEQ multiplex PCR, lists solely in-frame clones and lacks some. V and J calls and clone size are as listed in that table; D and trimming were resolved from the DNA. The data show a few hundred thousand clones, approximately 86% seen once.

The sample taken for sequencing was peripheral blood. The sequence was collected from a woman in her fifties or sixties with COVID-19, enrolled during active disease. The gene calls are TRBV4-1 and TRBJ2-5, with D maybe TRBD1 (6 bases). CDR3 loop: CASSQETGIRETQYF. The CDR3 DNA is TGCGCCAGCAGCCAAGAAACAGGGATTAGGGAGACCCAGTACTTC.